This record covers a single T cell receptor (beta chain). The data were obtained in a study of CXCR3-negative and CXCR3-positive naive CD8 T cells. The TRB libraries of cDNA were built by UMI-labeled 5' RACE. Reprocessing the 5' RACE reads, TCRdb reports a single entry for every CDR3 protein and omits DNA. Its listing shows 45,000 or so distinct CDR3 sequences. CDR3 length equals 13 residues. Germline values: CDR1 MNHEY, CDR2 SVGEGT. The sequencing input was memory CD8+ T cells from blood. This clonotype originated in a human donor in good health. Some clones in this sample may be carry-over from other donors' samples. V gene TRBV6-2 or TRBV6-3 combines with J gene TRBJ1-1. CDR3 sequence reads: CASSSWGNTEAFF.